This T cell receptor (beta chain) was recovered during a study of T cell repertoires in cytomegalovirus infection. On the study more broadly: It was the public TCR beta signatures that indicated both CMV infection and matching HLA type.

Broader study findings: HLA-C-restricted CMV clonotypes gave the most frequent clonotype in two of eight donors. Summed frequency of public TCR beta families distinguished CMV carriers with the relevant HLA.

Each CDR3 protein is one row after TCRdb ran MiXCR on the reads. This sample carries around 770,000 distinct CDR3 sequences, about 29% of them seen once, and the ten largest clones take about an eighth. This clonotype has a count of ten or more. The antigen is not known. This TCR derives from a human donor in good health (CMV status not recorded). Some clones in this sample may be carry-over from other donors' samples. This specimen was cultured CD8+ T cells from PBMCs, taken from culture after CMV antigen stimulation.

The CDR3 sequence is CASSLEVNQPQHF. CDR3 coding DNA: TGTGCCAGCAGCCTTGAAGTCAATCAGCCCCAGCATTTT. The rearrangement links TRBV7-2 to TRBJ1-5; D not resolved. Trimming stripped 5 bases from V and 3 bases from J, with 8 bases between. CDR3 length equals 13 residues. The germline CDR1 and CDR2 sequences are SGHTA and FQGNSA.